This TCR beta chain was captured by sequencing in a study of B cell selection in AIRE deficiency. The study, taken as a whole, reports: Only TCRbeta was sequenced; approximately 40% of shared healthy Treg sequences appeared in Tconv. Healthy donors alone shared under 35% of 3,500 to 4,000 Treg sequences; patients alone nearly 9.5%. About 33% of healthy-donor shared Treg TCRbeta sequences appeared in patient Tconv cells.

Conventional CD4 T cells were sorted as CD4+CD127+ cells. Healthy unrelated donors supplied the control samples. As for this clone: The antigen is undetermined.

V dropped 5 bases and J dropped 8 bases, with 12 bases sitting between them. Germline V gene data show CDR1 as MDHEN and CDR2 as SYDVKM. The CDR3 spans 12 residues. TCRdb keeps only in-frame clones here, not all; method: immunoSEQ multiplex PCR. Of approximately 24,000 clones listed, just under 97% are singletons. The chain employs TRBV28 and TRBJ1-2, with TRBD1 as a possible D gene (6 bases). Sequencing was done on a sample of CD4+CD127+ conventional T cells sorted from PBMCs. The clonotype originates from a human donor in good health. CDR3 loop: CASSPTGSGYTF. The CDR3 DNA is TGTGCCAGCAGTCCTACAGGGAGCGGCTACACCTTC.